Listed below are T cell receptor beta chains from one sample, sequenced in a study of blood T cell repertoires in COVID-19. The table came from immunoSEQ multiplex PCR; TCRdb's copy has only in-frame clones and leaves some out. This table holds hundreds of thousands of clones, approximately 90% found once. Sequenced: peripheral blood. The receptors were sampled from a man aged 35 to 55 with acute or convalescent COVID-19. Each CDR3 is given with its conserved first and last residue. D genes are given only for firm matches. The size entry is marked missing in some rows and otherwise reads once, few, many or a size class.

d_gene	abundance	v_gene	j_gene	CDR3nt	CDR3aa
NA	NA	TRBV27	TRBJ2-5	TGTGCCAGCAGTTTGGGCGGGGGCCCCCAAGAGACCCAGTACTTC	CASSLGGGPQETQYF
NA	NA	TRBV12-5	TRBJ1-3	TGTGCTAGTGGTCTTGGACTTTCTGGAAACACCATATATTTT	CASGLGLSGNTIYF
TRBD1	NA	TRBV5-1	TRBJ1-1	TGCGCCAGCAGCTTCTCCGGGCAGGGGGCTGAAGCTTTCTTT	CASSFSGQGAEAFF
NA	NA	TRBV20-1	TRBJ2-7	TGCAGTGCTAGTGGGCGAGGACTTACCGACTACGAGCAGTACTTC	CSASGRGLTDYEQYF
TRBD1	NA	TRBV29-1	TRBJ1-1	TGCAGCGTTAGGCCTTTTCTTACAGGGGACACTGAAGCTTTCTTT	CSVRPFLTGDTEAFF
NA	NA	TRBV3-1/TRBV3-2	TRBJ2-7	TGTGCCAGCAGCCGCCGGGCCTGGCGTCAGGGGGGAGAGTACGAGCAGTACTTC	CASSRRAWRQGGEYEQYF
NA	NA	TRBV5-1	TRBJ1-4	TGCGCCAGCAGCTTGGAGGGGTCCACTAATGAAAAACTGTTTTTT	CASSLEGSTNEKLFF
NA	once	TRBV6-5	TRBJ1-2	TGTGCCAGCTCGCTCGGTTTCGGCTACACCTTC	CASSLGFGYTF
NA	NA	TRBV5-1	TRBJ1-2	TGCGCCAGCAGCTTGGTCCAGGGGCTGGTTGGCTACACCTTC	CASSLVQGLVGYTF
TRBD2	NA	TRBV7-3	TRBJ2-2	TGTGCCAGCAGCTTAACGGGAGCGGGGGGCACCGGGGAGCTGTTTTTT	CASSLTGAGGTGELFF
NA	NA	TRBV5-1	TRBJ1-2	TGCGCCAGCAGCTTGGAAGGGGGATGGGCAAACTATGGCTACACCTTC	CASSLEGGWANYGYTF
TRBD1	NA	TRBV24-1	TRBJ2-3	TGTGCCACCAGTGATTTTAAGGGGGCGACTAGCACAGATACGCAGTATTTT	CATSDFKGATSTDTQYF
NA	once	TRBV19	TRBJ1-6	TGTGCCAGTAGTCCTGACAGAGATAATTCACCCCTCCACTTT	CASSPDRDNSPLHF
TRBD2	NA	TRBV4-1	TRBJ2-1	TGCGCCAGCAGCCAAGAAATCGGCGGGGGAACCTACAATGAGCAGTTCTTC	CASSQEIGGGTYNEQFF
TRBD1	NA	TRBV6-2/TRBV6-3	TRBJ2-1	TGTGCCAGCAGTCAGCAGGGGGCGGCCTACAATGAGCAGTTCTTC	CASSQQGAAYNEQFF
NA	NA	TRBV5-1	TRBJ2-2	TGCGCCAGCCAACAGACCGTTCCCTCCGGGGAGCTGTTTTTT	CASQQTVPSGELFF
NA	once	TRBV5-4	TRBJ1-3	TGTGCCAGCAGCTTGGGAGGGCTCGCTGGAAACACCATATATTTT	CASSLGGLAGNTIYF
NA	NA	TRBV2	TRBJ2-4	TGTGCCAGCACCTTACTAGCCAAAAACATTCAGTACTTC	CASTLLAKNIQYF
TRBD2	NA	TRBV6-6	TRBJ2-1	TGTGCCAGCACTCCCGCTAGCGGGGGCAGCAATGAGCAGTTCTTC	CASTPASGGSNEQFF
NA	NA	TRBV7-2	TRBJ2-1	TGTGCCAGCAGCTTAGGCACATCTGCTTCCAATGAGCAGTTCTTC	CASSLGTSASNEQFF
NA	NA	TRBV6-5	TRBJ1-1	TGTGCCAGCAGCCCCACAGGGATGAACACTGAAGCTTTCTTT	CASSPTGMNTEAFF
TRBD2	NA	TRBV4-2	TRBJ2-7	TGTGCCAGCAGCCCAGAAGGGACTAGCGGGGGGTACGAGCAGTACTTC	CASSPEGTSGGYEQYF
TRBD1	NA	TRBV7-2	TRBJ1-2	TGTGCCAGCGGCCGGGACAGCTACTATGGCTACACCTTC	CASGRDSYYGYTF
TRBD2	once	TRBV6-5	TRBJ2-3	TGTGCCGGCCATTCAGCGGGGGACACAGATACGCAGTATTTT	CAGHSAGDTDTQYF
TRBD1	NA	TRBV10-3	TRBJ1-5	TGTGCCACGAGGGACAGCCTGGTATGGAATCAGCCCCAGCATTTT	CATRDSLVWNQPQHF
NA	NA	TRBV30	TRBJ1-2	TGTGCCTGGAGTGCACAGGGAACGACTAACTATGGCTACACCTTC	CAWSAQGTTNYGYTF
NA	NA	TRBV7-2	TRBJ1-4	TGTGCCAGCAGCCCCCGCGGGCCGACGGGGGAAAAACTGTTTTTT	CASSPRGPTGEKLFF
NA	once	TRBV4-2	TRBJ1-5	TGTGCCAGCAGCCAAGATCAGGGCAGCCAAGGGCCCCAGCATTTT	CASSQDQGSQGPQHF
NA	NA	TRBV24-1	TRBJ1-5	TGTGCCACCAGTGAACACACCGATTTCAATCAGCCCCAGCATTTT	CATSEHTDFNQPQHF
NA	NA	TRBV7-2	TRBJ1-2	TGTGCCAGCAGCTTTACCGGGACAAGTGGCTACACCTTC	CASSFTGTSGYTF
TRBD2	NA	TRBV9	TRBJ2-3	TGTGCCAGCAGCGCGGGGGTAGCGGGGACCACAGATACGCAGTATTTT	CASSAGVAGTTDTQYF
TRBD2	NA	TRBV7-9	TRBJ2-1	TGTGCCAGCAGCTTAGCGGAGCGGCGGGGGGGCTCCAATGAGCAGTTCTTC	CASSLAERRGGSNEQFF
NA	NA	TRBV3-1/TRBV3-2	TRBJ2-7	TGTGCCAGCAGCTTCTACCTCTACGAGCAGTACTTC	CASSFYLYEQYF
NA	NA	TRBV7-8	TRBJ1-3	TGTGCCAGCAGCTTAGGGGCAGACTCTGGAAACACCATATATTTT	CASSLGADSGNTIYF
NA	NA	TRBV28	TRBJ2-7	TGTGCCAGCAGTTTGGCACAGGCCCCCTACGAGCAGTACTTC	CASSLAQAPYEQYF
NA	NA	TRBV12-5	TRBJ2-6	TGTGCTAGTGGTTTGGTACTCAAGTCTGGGGCCAACGTCCTGACTTTC	CASGLVLKSGANVLTF
TRBD2	NA	TRBV4-2	TRBJ2-3	TGTGCCAGCAGCCAAGATAAAAGCGGGGGGACCACAGATACGCAGTATTTT	CASSQDKSGGTTDTQYF
TRBD1	NA	TRBV15	TRBJ1-2	TGTGCCACCAGCAGGGACAGGGGGCTGGGGTATGGCTACACCTTC	CATSRDRGLGYGYTF
NA	NA	TRBV29-1	TRBJ1-2	TGCAGCGTACTACAGGGAAGTAAGGGAGGCTACACCTTC	CSVLQGSKGGYTF
TRBD1	NA	TRBV30	TRBJ1-3	TGTGCCTGGAGTCGAGGGACAGGGAAGGCTGGAAACACCATATATTTT	CAWSRGTGKAGNTIYF
TRBD1	NA	TRBV10-2	TRBJ2-5	TGCGCCAGCAGTGAGAGGGACAGGGGTAAAGAGACCCAGTACTTC	CASSERDRGKETQYF
NA	NA	TRBV29-1	TRBJ1-1	TGCAGCGTCCCAGACAGCGAAACTGAAGCTTTCTTT	CSVPDSETEAFF
NA	NA	TRBV11-2	TRBJ2-2	TGTGCCAGCAGCTGGACTCGAGGGTCCGGGGAGCTGTTTTTT	CASSWTRGSGELFF
TRBD1	NA	TRBV10-3	TRBJ1-2	TGTGCCATCAGTGAAAGGGACAGGCCCGGCTACACCTTC	CAISERDRPGYTF
NA	NA	TRBV12-5	TRBJ2-7	TGTGCTAGTGCCCCCAACTCCTACGAGCAGTACTTC	CASAPNSYEQYF
NA	NA	TRBV19	TRBJ1-1	TGTGCCAGCCTTCCTCAGGGGACGGGGAACACTGAAGCTTTCTTT	CASLPQGTGNTEAFF
NA	once	TRBV5-6	TRBJ1-6	TGTGCCAGCAGCGTAGGATCCGGGGATTCACCCCTCCACTTT	CASSVGSGDSPLHF